This TCR beta chain originates from a study of CD8+ T cells in alopecia areata. Whole-study findings and limits: Sharing of TCRs across patients appeared less clear than in mice, possibly for HLA-related reasons. Normal scalp had lower clonality than lesional scalp, with alopecia totalis/universalis lesions showing this most strongly.

The germline gives CDR1 SGHRS, CDR2 YFSETQ. V was shortened by 6 bases and J by 8 bases, with 14 bases between the two germline ends. This CDR3 region has 12 residues. Once RNA had been extracted, it was reverse transcribed into cDNA to act as the sequencing template. The protocol was immunoSEQ multiplex PCR, while the TCRdb copy is restricted to in-frame clones and leaves out a portion. This table holds 37,000 or so clones, roughly 53% found once. Notes on this clone: Its antigen is unidentified.

CD4+ cells belonging to 4 to 6 patients, who were in the biomarker study, were further sorted into CD25+CD127- cells. Investigators sorted PBMCs to obtain both CD4+ and CD8+ T cells. The TCR sequence derives from a human donor with alopecia areata. Specimen: CD4+ Tregs sorted from blood. This chain uses TRBV5-1 with TRBJ1-2; D may be TRBD1 (5 bases). CDR3 in DNA: TGCGCCAGCACCGCTCAGGGATACGGCTACACCTTC. Amino acids: CASTAQGYGYTF.